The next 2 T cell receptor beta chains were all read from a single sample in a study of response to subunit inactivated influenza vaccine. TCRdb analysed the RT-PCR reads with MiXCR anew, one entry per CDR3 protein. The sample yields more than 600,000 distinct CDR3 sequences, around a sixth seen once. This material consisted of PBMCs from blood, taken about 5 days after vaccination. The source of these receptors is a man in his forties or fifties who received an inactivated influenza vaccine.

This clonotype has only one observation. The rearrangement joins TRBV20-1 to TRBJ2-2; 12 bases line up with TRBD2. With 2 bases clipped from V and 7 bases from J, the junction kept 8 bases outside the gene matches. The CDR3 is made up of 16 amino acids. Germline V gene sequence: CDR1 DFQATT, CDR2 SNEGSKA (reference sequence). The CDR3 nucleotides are TGCAGTGCTAGACCCCCTAGCGGGAGGGCAGACGGGGAGCTGTTTTTT. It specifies CSARPPSGRADGELFF.

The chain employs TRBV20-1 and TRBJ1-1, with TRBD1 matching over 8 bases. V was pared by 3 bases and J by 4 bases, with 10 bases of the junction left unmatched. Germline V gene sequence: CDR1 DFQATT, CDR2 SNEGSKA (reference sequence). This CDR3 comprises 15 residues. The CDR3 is CSASRQGALATEAFF. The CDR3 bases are TGCAGTGCTAGTCGCCAGGGGGCTTTGGCCACTGAAGCTTTCTTT.